The 2 T cell receptor beta chains reported below all come from one sample, sequenced in a study of blood T cell repertoires in COVID-19. Here immunoSEQ multiplex PCR was the method, and the copy in TCRdb shows in-frame clones only, minus some. This sample has more than 45,000 clones; 83% occur once, and the top ten carry over 15%. Sequencing used peripheral blood. These receptors all stem from a middle-aged man with acute or convalescent COVID-19.

The V gene is TRBV2, the J gene TRBJ2-5; maybe TRBD2 (5 bases). Germline V gene lookup returns CDR1 SNHLY and CDR2 FYNNEI. The CDR3 is made up of 14 amino acids. V was shortened by 5 bases and J by 2 bases, with 12 bases between the two germline ends. The CDR3 DNA sequence: TGTGCCAGCAGTCCTATACTAGGACAAGAGACCCAGTACTTC. Translation: CASSPILGQETQYF.

The chain joins TRBV18 to TRBJ1-5, with a possible D match to TRBD1 (6 bases). Trimming pared 3 bases from V and 2 bases from J, leaving 20 bases between. Germline V gives CDR1 KGHSH, CDR2 LQKENI. This CDR3 has 18 residues. CDR3 DNA sequence: TGTGCCAGCTCACCCGACTCGAGGGGCAGGGGAGGCAATCAGCCCCAGCATTTT. It encodes CASSPDSRGRGGNQPQHF.